The rows below give T cell receptor beta chains drawn from one sample of a study of T cells after yellow fever vaccination. One entry per CDR3 protein results from TCRdb running MiXCR on the 5' RACE reads. The table shows about 22,000 distinct CDR3 sequences, with 4% to 6% occurring only once. Sequenced material: PBMCs, either bulk or a sorted T-cell subset (CD4+, CD8+, memory, or dextramer-sorted; not recorded which), taken about 41 days after the first yellow fever vaccination. Receptors were obtained from a man aged 18 to 35 who received the YFV17D yellow fever vaccine. CDR3s leave out the opening cysteine and the closing phenylalanine or tryptophan. Each record gives: CDR3 length, clone size, V gene, J gene, CDR3 protein. Clone size, where shown, is once, few, many, or a class for clones that have expanded.

CDR3 length: 13
clone size: many
V gene: TRBV7-6
J gene: TRBJ2-5
CDR3 protein: ASSRLGGAWETQY

CDR3 length: 12
clone size: many
V gene: TRBV6-5
J gene: TRBJ2-2
CDR3 protein: ASMGTGGTGELF

CDR3 length: 14
clone size: many
V gene: TRBV4-3
J gene: TRBJ1-3
CDR3 protein: ASSHLDGYSGNTIY

CDR3 length: 10
clone size: many
V gene: TRBV29-1
J gene: TRBJ2-2
CDR3 protein: SVVYNTGELF

CDR3 length: 13
clone size: many
V gene: TRBV19
J gene: TRBJ2-5
CDR3 protein: ASSMGQGAQETQY

CDR3 length: 14
clone size: many
V gene: TRBV5-1
J gene: TRBJ1-1
CDR3 protein: ASSLRAGQVITEAF

CDR3 length: 13
clone size: many
V gene: TRBV5-1
J gene: TRBJ2-1
CDR3 protein: ASSDRGEAYNEQF

CDR3 length: 12
clone size: many
V gene: TRBV20-1
J gene: TRBJ2-1
CDR3 protein: SATSGSSYNEQF

CDR3 length: 11
clone size: many
V gene: TRBV28
J gene: TRBJ1-2
CDR3 protein: ASSLQGPYGYT

CDR3 length: 11
clone size: medium-sized
V gene: TRBV4-1
J gene: TRBJ1-1
CDR3 protein: ASSQVEVAAAF

CDR3 length: 14
clone size: many
V gene: TRBV3-1
J gene: TRBJ1-3
CDR3 protein: ASSPAIDSSGNTIY

CDR3 length: 13
clone size: many
V gene: TRBV15
J gene: TRBJ2-1
CDR3 protein: ATSRGQATYNEQF

CDR3 length: 12
clone size: many
V gene: TRBV11-2
J gene: TRBJ2-3
CDR3 protein: ASSSPRGLHTQY

CDR3 length: 12
clone size: NA
V gene: TRBV2
J gene: TRBJ2-1
CDR3 protein: TFSLTRQENEQF

CDR3 length: 12
clone size: many
V gene: TRBV19
J gene: TRBJ2-1
CDR3 protein: ASSPPRGYNEQF

CDR3 length: 14
clone size: many
V gene: TRBV5-1
J gene: TRBJ2-3
CDR3 protein: ASSGSAGMGTDTQY

CDR3 length: 14
clone size: many
V gene: TRBV20-1
J gene: TRBJ1-5
CDR3 protein: SARDRTGGGHQPQH

CDR3 length: 14
clone size: medium-sized
V gene: TRBV4-1
J gene: TRBJ1-5
CDR3 protein: ASSQPGQGPNQPQH

CDR3 length: 12
clone size: NA
V gene: TRBV20-1
J gene: TRBJ2-1
CDR3 protein: SARGLRANNEQF

CDR3 length: 12
clone size: many
V gene: TRBV4-2
J gene: TRBJ1-2
CDR3 protein: ASSQGQGSYGYT

CDR3 length: 15
clone size: many
V gene: TRBV25-1
J gene: TRBJ1-5
CDR3 protein: ASSESNRAIDNQPQH

CDR3 length: 13
clone size: medium-sized
V gene: TRBV10-3
J gene: TRBJ2-3
CDR3 protein: AISDPGTRTDTQY

CDR3 length: 10
clone size: many
V gene: TRBV20-1
J gene: TRBJ2-5
CDR3 protein: SAPKERGTQY

CDR3 length: 17
clone size: many
V gene: TRBV11-3
J gene: TRBJ2-3
CDR3 protein: ASSLGGKWGGRRGDTQY

CDR3 length: 16
clone size: many
V gene: TRBV11-2
J gene: TRBJ1-6
CDR3 protein: ASSLGESKGSYNSPLH

CDR3 length: 13
clone size: many
V gene: TRBV7-9
J gene: TRBJ2-1
CDR3 protein: ASSLVWQGRSEQF

CDR3 length: 12
clone size: many
V gene: TRBV5-1
J gene: TRBJ2-3
CDR3 protein: ASSFTHSTDTQY

CDR3 length: 14
clone size: many
V gene: TRBV12-3/TRBV12-4
J gene: TRBJ2-2
CDR3 protein: ASSFFGGGNTGELF

CDR3 length: 16
clone size: NA
V gene: TRBV10-3
J gene: TRBJ2-1
CDR3 protein: ASCFRLAGGHSYNEQF

CDR3 length: 12
clone size: many
V gene: TRBV25-1
J gene: TRBJ2-2
CDR3 protein: ASSGTGDTGELF

CDR3 length: 11
clone size: many
V gene: TRBV9
J gene: TRBJ1-1
CDR3 protein: ASKDSTDTEAF

CDR3 length: 16
clone size: many
V gene: TRBV11-2
J gene: TRBJ2-5
CDR3 protein: ASSLNSGGALEGETQY

CDR3 length: 12
clone size: many
V gene: TRBV12-3/TRBV12-4
J gene: TRBJ2-7
CDR3 protein: ASSPDSPPYEQY

CDR3 length: 12
clone size: many
V gene: TRBV4-3
J gene: TRBJ1-4
CDR3 protein: ASSPDVGREKLF

CDR3 length: 15
clone size: many
V gene: TRBV25-1
J gene: TRBJ2-3
CDR3 protein: ASSEYGGLGMADTQY

CDR3 length: 13
clone size: many
V gene: TRBV4-2
J gene: TRBJ1-2
CDR3 protein: ASSTWDSANYGYT

CDR3 length: 13
clone size: many
V gene: TRBV5-1
J gene: TRBJ2-3
CDR3 protein: ASSDSGAGTDTQY

CDR3 length: 12
clone size: many
V gene: TRBV29-1
J gene: TRBJ2-3
CDR3 protein: SVEKGAFTDTQY

CDR3 length: 11
clone size: many
V gene: TRBV6-1
J gene: TRBJ2-1
CDR3 protein: ASNGQGGNEQF

CDR3 length: 13
clone size: many
V gene: TRBV7-8
J gene: TRBJ2-1
CDR3 protein: ASSLWTWLYNEQF

CDR3 length: 13
clone size: many
V gene: TRBV5-1
J gene: TRBJ1-5
CDR3 protein: ASSASGGRNQPQH

CDR3 length: 15
clone size: many
V gene: TRBV4-3
J gene: TRBJ1-1
CDR3 protein: ASSQEIGQTGSTEAF

CDR3 length: 12
clone size: many
V gene: TRBV4-2
J gene: TRBJ1-6
CDR3 protein: ASKPQGLDSPLH

CDR3 length: 11
clone size: once
V gene: TRBV7-2
J gene: TRBJ1-2
CDR3 protein: ASSSPRVYGYT

CDR3 length: 11
clone size: many
V gene: TRBV12-3/TRBV12-4
J gene: TRBJ1-2
CDR3 protein: ASSFWGDDGYT

CDR3 length: 16
clone size: many
V gene: TRBV4-3
J gene: TRBJ1-1
CDR3 protein: ASSQDPAPSRASTEAF

CDR3 length: 9
clone size: medium-sized
V gene: TRBV5-1
J gene: TRBJ2-1
CDR3 protein: ASSEYNEQF

CDR3 length: 11
clone size: medium-sized
V gene: TRBV2
J gene: TRBJ2-3
CDR3 protein: ASSEPFTDTQY

CDR3 length: 13
clone size: many
V gene: TRBV5-1
J gene: TRBJ2-7
CDR3 protein: ASSPTRQGPREQY

CDR3 length: 10
clone size: many
V gene: TRBV20-1
J gene: TRBJ2-3
CDR3 protein: SAPPRVGGQY

CDR3 length: 15
clone size: many
V gene: TRBV7-2
J gene: TRBJ2-1
CDR3 protein: ASSPPLVGGTYNEQF

CDR3 length: 13
clone size: NA
V gene: TRBV27
J gene: TRBJ1-6
CDR3 protein: ASRIEGPWDSPLH

CDR3 length: 15
clone size: few
V gene: TRBV4-2
J gene: TRBJ2-3
CDR3 protein: ASSQGSGGALGDTQY